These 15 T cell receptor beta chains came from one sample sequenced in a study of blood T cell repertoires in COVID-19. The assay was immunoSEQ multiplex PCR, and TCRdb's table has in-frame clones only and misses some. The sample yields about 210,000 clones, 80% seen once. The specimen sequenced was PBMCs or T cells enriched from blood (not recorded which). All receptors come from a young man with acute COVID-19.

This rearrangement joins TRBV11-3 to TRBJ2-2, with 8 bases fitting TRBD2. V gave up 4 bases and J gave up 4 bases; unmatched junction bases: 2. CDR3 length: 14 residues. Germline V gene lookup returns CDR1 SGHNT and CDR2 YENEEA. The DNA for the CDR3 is TGTGCCAGCAGCTCCGGACTAGCCACCGGGGAGCTGTTTTTT. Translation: CASSSGLATGELFF. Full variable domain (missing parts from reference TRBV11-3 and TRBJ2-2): EAGVVQSPRYKIIEKKQPVAFWCNPISGHNTLYWYLQNLGQGPELLIRYENEEAVDDSQLPKDRFSAERLKGVDSTLKIQPAELGDSAVYLCASSSGLATGELFFGEGSRLTVL.

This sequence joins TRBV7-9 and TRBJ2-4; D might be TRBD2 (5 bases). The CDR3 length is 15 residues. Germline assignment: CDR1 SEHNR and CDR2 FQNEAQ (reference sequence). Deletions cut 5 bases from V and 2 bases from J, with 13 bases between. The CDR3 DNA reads TGTGCCAGCAGCCCGGGCCCGGGAACCAAAAACATTCAGTACTTC. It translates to CASSPGPGTKNIQYF.

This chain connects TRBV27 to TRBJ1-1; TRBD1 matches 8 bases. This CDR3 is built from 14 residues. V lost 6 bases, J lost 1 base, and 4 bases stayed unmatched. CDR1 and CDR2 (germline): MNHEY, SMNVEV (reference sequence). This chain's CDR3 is CASSWTGPNTEAFF. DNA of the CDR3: TGTGCCAGCAGCTGGACAGGGCCGAACACTGAAGCTTTCTTT.

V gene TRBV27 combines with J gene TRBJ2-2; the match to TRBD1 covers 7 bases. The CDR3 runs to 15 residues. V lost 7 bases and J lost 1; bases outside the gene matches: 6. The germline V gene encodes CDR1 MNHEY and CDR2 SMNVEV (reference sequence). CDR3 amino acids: CASNPWTGNTGELFF. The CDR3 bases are TGTGCCAGCAACCCCTGGACAGGGAACACCGGGGAGCTGTTTTTT.

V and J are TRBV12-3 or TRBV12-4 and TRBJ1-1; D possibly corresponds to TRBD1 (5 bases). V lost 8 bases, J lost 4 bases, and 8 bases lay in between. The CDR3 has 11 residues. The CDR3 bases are TGTGCCAGCCGACAGATCACTGAAGCTTTCTTT. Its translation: CASRQITEAFF.

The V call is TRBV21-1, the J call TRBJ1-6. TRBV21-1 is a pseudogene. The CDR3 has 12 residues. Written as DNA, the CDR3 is TGTGCCAGCAGCAAAATCGGTTCACCCCTCCACTTT. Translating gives CASSKIGSPLHF.

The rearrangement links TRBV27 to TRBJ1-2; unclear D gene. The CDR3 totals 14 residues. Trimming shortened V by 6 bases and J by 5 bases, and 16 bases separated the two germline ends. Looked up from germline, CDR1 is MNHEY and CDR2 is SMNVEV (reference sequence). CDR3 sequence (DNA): TGTGCCAGCAGAGCCGCTGGCGGTCGGTATGGCTACACCTTC. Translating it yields CASRAAGGRYGYTF.

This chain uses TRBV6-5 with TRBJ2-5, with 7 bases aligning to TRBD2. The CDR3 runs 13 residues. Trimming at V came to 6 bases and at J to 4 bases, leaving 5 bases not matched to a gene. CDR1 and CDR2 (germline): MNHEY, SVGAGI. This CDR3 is CASSPGRVETQYF. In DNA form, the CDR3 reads TGTGCCAGCAGCCCGGGGAGGGTAGAGACCCAGTACTTC.

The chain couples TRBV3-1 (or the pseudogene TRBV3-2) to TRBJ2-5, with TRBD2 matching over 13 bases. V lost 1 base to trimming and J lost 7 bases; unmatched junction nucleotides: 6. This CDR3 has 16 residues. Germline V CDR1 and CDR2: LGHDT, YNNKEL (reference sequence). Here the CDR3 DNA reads TGTGCCAGCAGCCAAGGGACAGGACTAGCGGGGGCGACCCAGTACTTC. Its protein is CASSQGTGLAGATQYF.

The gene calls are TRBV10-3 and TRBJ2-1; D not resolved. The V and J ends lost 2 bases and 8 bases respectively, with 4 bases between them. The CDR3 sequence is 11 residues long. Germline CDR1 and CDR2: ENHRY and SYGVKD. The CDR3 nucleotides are TGTGCCATCAGTGAGGCGGATGAGCAGTTCTTC. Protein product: CAISEADEQFF.

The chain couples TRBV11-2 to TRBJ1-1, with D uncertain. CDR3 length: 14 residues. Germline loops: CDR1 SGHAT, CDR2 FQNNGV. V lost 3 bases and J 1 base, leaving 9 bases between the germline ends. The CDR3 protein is CASSLQTANTEAFF. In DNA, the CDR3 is TGTGCCAGCAGCTTGCAAACAGCGAACACTGAAGCTTTCTTT.

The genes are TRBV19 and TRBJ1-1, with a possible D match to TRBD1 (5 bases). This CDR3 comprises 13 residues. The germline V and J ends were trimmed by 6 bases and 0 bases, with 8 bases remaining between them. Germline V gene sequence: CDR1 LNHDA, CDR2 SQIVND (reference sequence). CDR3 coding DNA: TGTGCCAGTAGCAGGGTCCTGAACACTGAAGCTTTCTTT. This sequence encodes CASSRVLNTEAFF.

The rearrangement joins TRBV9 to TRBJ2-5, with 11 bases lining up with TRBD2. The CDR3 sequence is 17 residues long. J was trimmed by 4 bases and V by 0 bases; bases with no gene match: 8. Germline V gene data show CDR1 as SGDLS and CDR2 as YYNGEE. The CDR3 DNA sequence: TGTGCCAGCAGCGTAGCCCCACTAGCGGGGGCATCAGAGACCCAGTACTTC. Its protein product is CASSVAPLAGASETQYF.

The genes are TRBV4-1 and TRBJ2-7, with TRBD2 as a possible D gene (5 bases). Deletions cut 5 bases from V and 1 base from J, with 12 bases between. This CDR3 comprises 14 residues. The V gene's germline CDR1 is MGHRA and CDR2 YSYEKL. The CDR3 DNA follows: TGCGCCAGCAGCAACCTTCGGGGTTCCTACGAGCAGTACTTC. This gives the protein CASSNLRGSYEQYF.

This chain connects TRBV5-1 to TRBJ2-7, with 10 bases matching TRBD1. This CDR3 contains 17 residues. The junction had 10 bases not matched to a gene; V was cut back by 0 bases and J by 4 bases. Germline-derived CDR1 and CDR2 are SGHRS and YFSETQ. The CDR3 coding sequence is TGCGCCAGCAGCTTGGATCAAGCGCGGGACAGGGGATACGAGCAGTACTTC. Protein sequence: CASSLDQARDRGYEQYF.